These 23 T cell receptor beta chains share one sample of origin, sequenced in a study of T cells in Graves' hyperthyroidism and ophthalmopathy. TCR beta CDR3 sequences were amplified from RNA transcripts. When the TCR CDR3 underwent first-round RT-PCR, the HTBI primer set was used. TCRdb recomputed calls from the multiplex PCR reads with MiXCR, one row per CDR3 protein. The sample records 450,000 to 600,000 distinct CDR3 sequences, about 15% being singletons. The specimen sequenced was blood. The receptors were gathered from a woman between 40 and 50 years old with Graves' hyperthyroidism.

This clonotype was observed at least ten times. CDR3 sequence reads: CASSERGNNEQFF. The CDR3, as DNA: TGTGCCAGCAGTGAGAGAGGGAACAATGAGCAGTTCTTC. The V call is TRBV6-1, the J call TRBJ2-1; weak D call: TRBD2 (5 bases). The V and J ends lost 3 bases and 5 bases respectively, with 8 bases between them. The CDR3 is 13 residues long. Germline V lookup: CDR1 MNHNS, CDR2 SASEGT.

The chain carries TRBV7-2 and TRBJ2-7; 9 bases align to TRBD2. Germline trimming cut 6 bases from V and 0 bases from J; bases unmatched to any gene: 6. This CDR3 is built from 15 residues. Germline loops: CDR1 SGHTA, CDR2 FQGNSA. CDR3 protein: CASRRRLADSYEQYF. The CDR3, as DNA: TGTGCCAGCAGAAGGAGACTAGCGGACTCCTACGAGCAGTACTTC. Combining the CDR3 with reference TRBV7-2 and TRBJ2-7 gives the whole variable domain GAGVSQSPSNKVTEKGKDVELRCDPISGHTALYWYRQSLGQGLEFLIYFQGNSAPDKSGLPSDRFSAERTGGSVSTLTIQRTQQEDSAVYLCASRRRLADSYEQYFGPGTRLTVT.

This clonotype was counted ten times or more. V gene TRBV28 combines with J gene TRBJ2-7, with D possibly matching TRBD1 (6 bases). This CDR3 has 15 residues. Germline lookup yields CDR1 MDHEN and CDR2 SYDVKM. V lost 4 bases to trimming and J lost 2 bases, with 15 bases between them. CDR3 loop: CASSSPGHVPYEQYF. The DNA of the CDR3 is TGTGCCAGCAGTTCCCCGGGACACGTCCCCTACGAGCAGTACTTC.

As regards this clonotype: A read error is possible here, since a much larger clone lies one base away. This chain links TRBV7-3 with TRBJ1-5, with D unclear. The CDR3 sequence is 15 residues long. Germline V CDR1 and CDR2: SGHTA, FQGTGA. V shed 2 bases and J shed 6 bases, with 14 bases lying between them. The CDR3 protein is CASSLSYAGSQPQHF. The CDR3 bases are TGTGCCAGCAGCTTATCTTATGCCGGCAGTCAGCCCCAGCATTTT.

The table lists this clonotype with many counts. V is TRBV5-1 and J is TRBJ2-7, with 11 bases fitting TRBD1. The CDR3 spans 15 residues. The V gene's germline CDR1 is SGHRS and CDR2 YFSETQ. The V segment lost 4 bases and the J segment 1 base; nucleotides outside the gene matches: 4. CDR3 loop: CASSVDRGRSYEQYF. The CDR3, as DNA: TGCGCCAGCAGCGTGGACAGGGGGCGATCCTACGAGCAGTACTTC.

The table lists this clonotype with a few counts. The chain joins TRBV5-4 to TRBJ2-7; D unclear. Trimming shortened V by 4 bases and J by 2 bases, and 13 bases separated the two germline ends. The CDR3 has 14 residues. From germline, CDR1 is SGHNT and CDR2 YYREEE (reference sequence). Here the CDR3 reads CASSAKGKAYEQYF. CDR3 DNA sequence: TGTGCCAGCAGCGCGAAGGGAAAAGCCTACGAGCAGTACTTC. Full variable domain (missing parts from reference TRBV5-4 and TRBJ2-7): ETGVTQSPTHLIKTRGQQVTLRCSSQSGHNTVSWYQQALGQGPQFIFQYYREEENGRGNFPPRFSGLQFPNYSSELNVNALELDDSALYLCASSAKGKAYEQYFGPGTRLTVT.

There are many counts of this clonotype. This sequence joins TRBV29-1 and TRBJ1-2; D uncertain. Deletions cut 2 bases from V and 2 bases from J, with 3 bases between. This CDR3 region has 11 residues. The germline CDR1 and CDR2 sequences are SQVTM and ANQGSEA. CDR3 nucleotides: TGCAGCGTTGAACAGAACTATGGCTACACCTTC. Its translation is CSVEQNYGYTF.

This clonotype was detected many times. Germline is not matched at one junction end, which may reflect a read error. V and J are TRBV12-3 or TRBV12-4 and TRBJ2-7, with 9 bases identical to TRBD2. The CDR3 spans 14 residues. This chain's CDR3 is CASRLAGEDYEQYF. CDR3 sequence (DNA): TGTGCCAGCAGATTAGCGGGAGAGGATTACGAGCAGTACTTC.

This clonotype was detected ten times or more. V and J are TRBV28 and TRBJ2-7, with 7 bases matching TRBD2. The V and J ends lost 8 bases and 3 bases, in that order; junction bases with no gene match: 13. CDR1 is MDHEN and CDR2 is SYDVKM in the germline V gene. The CDR3 contains 15 residues. CDR3 amino acids: CASSMGGRAYYEQYF. The DNA for the CDR3 is TGTGCCAGCTCGATGGGGGGGAGGGCCTACTACGAGCAGTACTTC.

The V gene is TRBV20-1, the J gene TRBJ2-5; D is unclear. CDR1 is DFQATT and CDR2 is SNEGSKA in the germline V gene (reference sequence). The CDR3 contains 13 residues. Trimming took off 1 base at V and 5 bases at J, with 11 bases between the two ends. CDR3 loop: CSARGQSWETQYF. CDR3 DNA sequence: TGCAGTGCTAGAGGTCAGAGTTGGGAGACCCAGTACTTC.

The chain has TRBV7-3 and TRBJ2-3, with TRBD2 identical over 11 bases. The CDR3 has 15 amino acids. CDR1 is SGHTA and CDR2 is FQGTGA in the germline V gene. Losses at the gene ends were 4 bases for V and 3 bases for J; bases not matched to a gene: 3. The DNA for the CDR3 is TGTGCCAGCAGCTCTTCTAGCGGGAGGACAGATACGCAGTATTTT. Amino acids: CASSSSSGRTDTQYF.

This clonotype was seen ten or more times. The chain employs TRBV6-2 or TRBV6-3 and TRBJ2-1, with 11 positions matching TRBD2. The germline CDR1 and CDR2 sequences are MNHEY and SVGEGT. The CDR3 is 15 amino acids. With V trimmed by 7 bases and J by 5 bases, 7 bases remained unmatched. CDR3 amino acids: CASTTSGSFNNEQFF. The CDR3 DNA reads as TGTGCCAGCACTACTAGCGGGAGCTTCAACAATGAGCAGTTCTTC.

This clonotype was counted ten times or more. This chain uses TRBV7-3 with TRBJ2-5; TRBD1 matches at 10 bases. The V gene end was trimmed by 8 bases and the J gene end by 3 bases; junction bases not matched to a gene: 9. This CDR3 is built from 15 residues. Germline lookup yields CDR1 SGHTA and CDR2 FQGTGA. CDR3 sequence: CASSPGQGPKETQYF. CDR3 bases: TGTGCCAGCTCCCCGGGACAGGGGCCAAAAGAGACCCAGTACTTC. Based on the CDR3 plus reference TRBV7-3 and TRBJ2-5, the full variable domain is GAGVSQTPSNKVTEKGKYVELRCDPISGHTALYWYRQSLGQGPEFLIYFQGTGAADDSGLPNDRFFAVRPEGSVSTLKIQRTERGDSAVYLCASSPGQGPKETQYFGPGTRLLVL.

This clonotype has a handful of counts. This chain joins TRBV27 and TRBJ1-5; D is unresolved. The CDR3 is 15 residues long. Between the trimmed V and J ends, which lost 0 bases and 0 bases, there was a span of 6 bases. Germline loops: CDR1 MNHEY, CDR2 SMNVEV (reference sequence). CDR3 region: CASSLSGFSNQPQHF. CDR3 nucleotide sequence: TGTGCCAGCAGTTTATCAGGATTTAGCAATCAGCCCCAGCATTTT.

This clonotype was picked up a small number of times. This chain's CDR3 is CASSARTGQPWEGYTF. CDR3 sequence (DNA): TGTGCCAGCAGTGCCCGGACAGGGCAACCCTGGGAGGGCTACACCTTC. The rearrangement links TRBV27 to TRBJ1-2; 8 bases are shared with TRBD1. The CDR3 runs 16 residues. Losses at the gene ends were 5 bases for V and 8 bases for J; bases not matched to a gene: 16. CDR1 is MNHEY, CDR2 SMNVEV, per germline (reference sequence).

This clonotype has a handful of counts. The genes are TRBV12-3 or TRBV12-4 and TRBJ2-3; 7 positions match TRBD2. The CDR3 consists of 15 residues. The V gene end was trimmed by 7 bases and the J gene end by 2 bases; junction bases not matched to a gene: 9. CDR3 loop: CASTPGTIHTDTQYF. Written as DNA, the CDR3 is TGTGCCAGCACCCCCGGGACTATCCACACAGATACGCAGTATTTT.

The CDR3 spells CAWSLSGGTGELFF. The CDR3 DNA is TGTGCCTGGAGTCTCAGCGGGGGCACCGGGGAGCTGTTTTTT. The chain recombines TRBV30 with TRBJ2-2, with 8 nucleotides matching TRBD2. V lost 2 bases, J lost 4 bases, and 3 bases stayed unmatched. Germline loops: CDR1 GTSNPN, CDR2 SVGIG (reference sequence). The CDR3 spans 14 residues.

This clonotype has a count of ten or more. The V gene is TRBV20-1, the J gene TRBJ2-1; D remains unclear. V was clipped by 6 bases and J by 9 bases, with 21 bases between them. The CDR3 extends over 14 amino acids. Germline values: CDR1 DFQATT, CDR2 SNEGSKA (reference sequence). DNA of the CDR3: TGCAGTGCCAACCCGCCCTCGAGAGTTGGTGAGCAGTTCTTC. Its protein is CSANPPSRVGEQFF.

This clonotype appeared many times. The rearrangement uses TRBV3-1 and TRBJ1-3; D is unclear. The germline CDR1 and CDR2 sequences are LGHDT and YNNKEL (reference sequence). This CDR3 spans 14 amino acids. The V end lost 0 bases, the J end lost 5 bases, and 8 bases lay between the germline ends. The CDR3 loop reads CASSQEGRRNTIYF. The CDR3 nucleotides are TGTGCCAGCAGCCAAGAAGGAAGGAGAAACACCATATATTTT.

J is TRBJ1-2 and V is TRBV5-1, with 8 bases identical to TRBD1. The V gene's germline CDR1 is SGHRS and CDR2 YFSETQ. The CDR3 covers 15 residues. V dropped 2 bases and J dropped 2; count of bases not matched to a gene: 5. CDR3 nucleotide sequence: TGCGCCAGCAGCTTAGCTACAGGGGGAAACTATGGCTACACCTTC. Its protein is CASSLATGGNYGYTF.

This clonotype was found many times. V and J are TRBV11-2 and TRBJ1-3; 10 positions agree with TRBD1. The CDR3 is 15 amino acids. The germline CDR1 and CDR2 sequences are SGHAT and FQNNGV. The trim removed 5 bases at V and 2 bases at J, leaving 3 bases unmatched. The CDR3 DNA reads TGTGCCAGCAGCCGAGGACAGGGGGCTGGAAACACCATATATTTT. Translating gives CASSRGQGAGNTIYF.

The chain has TRBV7-9 and TRBJ2-2, with D possibly being TRBD1 or TRBD2 (5 bases each). The V and J ends lost 4 bases and 4 bases respectively, with 19 bases between them. The CDR3 is 17 residues long. Germline lookup yields CDR1 SEHNR and CDR2 FQNEAQ (reference sequence). CDR3 sequence: CASSSLVGGRSTGELFF. CDR3 nucleotides: TGTGCCAGCAGCTCTCTAGTTGGGGGAAGGAGCACCGGGGAGCTGTTTTTT.

This clonotype appeared many times. This chain connects TRBV5-1 to TRBJ2-5; D gene ambiguous. Germline V CDR1 and CDR2: SGHRS, YFSETQ. V lost 0 bases to trimming and J lost 2 bases, with 11 bases between them. CDR3 length equals 15 residues. DNA for the CDR3: TGCGCCAGCAGCTTGGGGGAAGGGCGGCAAGAGACCCAGTACTTC. Translated, it gives CASSLGEGRQETQYF.